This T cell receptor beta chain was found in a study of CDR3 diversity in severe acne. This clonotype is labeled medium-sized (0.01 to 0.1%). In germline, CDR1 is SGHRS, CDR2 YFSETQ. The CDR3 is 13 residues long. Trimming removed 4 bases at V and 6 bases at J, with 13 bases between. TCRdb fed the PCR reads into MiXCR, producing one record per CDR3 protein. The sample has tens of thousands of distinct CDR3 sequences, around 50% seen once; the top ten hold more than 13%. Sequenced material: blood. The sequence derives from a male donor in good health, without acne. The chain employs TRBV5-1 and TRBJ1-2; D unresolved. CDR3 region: CASSPRTADGYTF. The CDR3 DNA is TGCGCCAGCAGCCCGCGGACTGCGGATGGCTACACCTTC.